This TCR beta chain was captured in a study of T cell responses to AZD1222 COVID-19 vaccine (dated by TCRdb to the early 2020s). Context from the whole study: AZD1222 recipients with second doses at about 4 weeks or about 12 weeks were pooled, because spike-specific TCR depth and breadth did not differ between schedules. A total of 233 trial participants underwent TCR sequencing, of whom 207 received two doses of AZD1222 and some 26 received two doses of the MenACWY control vaccine. Trial participants were enrolled into age subgroups of 18-55, 56-69 and 70-plus years, which contained roughly 150, 30 and 60 TCR-sequenced participants, respectively.

Ends trimmed: V by 6 bases, J by 6 bases; bases unmatched to a gene: 6. The CDR3 measures 13 amino acids from cysteine to phenylalanine. The retained sequence is limited to the CDR3, 39 bases, with the frame set at the first base. The full study reports these points: Participants were mostly white British, with more females than males. The authors suggested clonal diversity may have been underestimated. In the small 56-69-year group, the increase in depth fell short of significance, most likely because of low power. Because no samples from the day 14 peak response were available, repertoires could be characterized only after the peak T cell response. Reportedly, almost half of the unique spike-specific TCRs recognized epitopes lying outside the regions that are mutated in the B.1.351 and B.1.1.7 variants. After two AZD1222 doses, both the breadth and the depth of spike-specific TCRs were significantly higher than at day 0 and than in MenACWY recipients. CD4 TCRs associated with the vaccine covered the entire spike protein, and the dominant responses were in regions 160-218 and 743-854. Only 5 to 7 AZD1222 recipients were SARS-CoV-2 seropositive at baseline, limiting conclusions about previously exposed vaccinees.

The CDR3 regions of human TCRbeta chains were subjected to immunosequencing. The authors' pipeline ran thus. TCRs in the repertoires were matched against a reference library of SARS-CoV-2-specific TCRs that had been generated with the MIRA antigen-specificity platform. Breadth meant the fraction of unique TCRs that were SARS-CoV-2-associated, whereas depth meant the fraction of total T cells that were SARS-CoV-2-associated. Using the MIRA data, each spike-specific TCR was mapped to the spike region that the TCR reacts to and placed in a CD4 or CD8 class. Log10-transformed breadth and depth values were compared by one-way ANOVA with Sidak's multiple comparisons tests. In TCRdb, the immuneACCESS table is reduced to in-frame sequences with V and J assigned. These tables do not hold every clone; where another copy was compared, an unresolved V gene accounts for under half, and the others remain unexplained. That table supplies the V and J calls and clone size; D and trimming were determined from the DNA. The sample yields 110,000 to 150,000 clones; about 93% were counted once. Of the sample, roughly 9.1% is held by the ten largest clones.

The label giving this sample's time point can be read as: baseline before first vaccination. Samples from vaccinated people were obtained from the UK trials COV001 and COV002, which included a single-blind randomized controlled phase 2/3 trial of AZD1222 (ChAdOx1 nCoV-19) in healthy adults. Trial participant PBMC samples were collected at day 0 and day 28 after the second dose for TCRbeta chain sequencing. Of note for this clone: There is no known antigen for this receptor. Base qualities are not provided; no much larger clone lies one nucleotide away.

This receptor chain uses TRBV12-3 or TRBV12-4 and TRBJ1-1; the junction holds 8 bases that match TRBD1. The sequenced sample was peripheral blood, obtained on day 0 of AZD1222 vaccination. The clonotype comes from an adult in good health. Here the CDR3 is given as CASRSQGVAEAFF. The DNA is TGTGCCAGCAGGTCACAGGGGGTCGCTGAAGCTTTCTTT.